What follows are 9 T cell receptor beta chains derived from one specimen sequenced in a study of blood T cell repertoires in COVID-19. Libraries were prepared by immunoSEQ multiplex PCR; TCRdb keeps only in-frame clonotypes and omits some of them. The data contain some 100,000 clones, 88% of them singletons. The sequencing input was peripheral blood. These receptors were collected from a woman at least 80 years old with active COVID-19.

The V call is TRBV2, the J call TRBJ1-5, with TRBD1 matching over 7 bases. Germline CDR1 is SNHLY and CDR2 is FYNNEI. CDR3 size: 14 residues. The junction had 4 bases not matched to a gene; V was cut back by 3 bases and J by 5 bases. CDR3 residues: CASSEIQGYQPQHF. As DNA, the CDR3 is TGTGCCAGCAGTGAGATACAGGGGTATCAGCCCCAGCATTTT.

The rearrangement joins TRBV21-1 to TRBJ2-1; no check of the table's D call, TRBD2, against the DNA was made. TRBV21-1 is recorded as a pseudogene. This CDR3 has 17 residues. DNA of the CDR3: TGTGCCAGCAGCTTGGAGAATTCGGGTCCCGGTTACAATGAGCAGTTCTTC. Amino acids: CASSLENSGPGYNEQFF.

This clone showed up just once. The V call is TRBV7-2, the J call TRBJ2-3; 7 bases are shared with TRBD1. The CDR3 runs 16 residues. Germline CDR1 and CDR2: SGHTA and FQGNSA. V was clipped by 1 base and J by 1 base; unmatched bases: 5. As DNA, the CDR3 is TGTGCCAGCAGCTTAGGGGTGACAGGGCGCACAGATACGCAGTATTTT. Protein: CASSLGVTGRTDTQYF.

The V gene is TRBV18, the J gene TRBJ1-4; D remains ambiguous. This CDR3 comprises 12 residues. Germline V gene lookup returns CDR1 KGHSH and CDR2 LQKENI. V shed 0 bases and J shed 11 bases, with 7 bases lying between them. The CDR3 sequence: CASSPPEQKLFF. In nucleotides, the CDR3 is TGTGCCAGCTCACCACCGGAACAGAAACTGTTTTTT.

The chain joins TRBV24-1 to TRBJ2-7, with 7 bases identical to TRBD1. Germline lookup yields CDR1 KGHDR and CDR2 SFDVKD. There are 13 residues in the CDR3. Germline trimming cut 5 bases from V and 3 bases from J; bases unmatched to any gene: 3. The CDR3 DNA is TGTGCCACCAGTGGGGCAGGGGGCTACGAGCAGTACTTC. It is translated as CATSGAGGYEQYF.

The V and J genes are TRBV18 and TRBJ2-1; 11 nucleotides line up with TRBD2. Trimming removed 3 bases from V and 2 bases from J; junction bases left unmatched: 0. The CDR3 covers 15 residues. Germline V gene lookup returns CDR1 KGHSH and CDR2 LQKENI. The CDR3 coding sequence is TGTGCCAGCTCACCGGGACTAGCGGCCTACAATGAGCAGTTCTTC. Its translation is CASSPGLAAYNEQFF. Looking up the rest from reference TRBV18 and TRBJ2-1 gives the full variable domain: NAGVMQNPRHLVRRRGQEARLRCSPMKGHSHVYWYRQLPEEGLKFMVYLQKENIIDESGMPKERFSAEFPKEGPSILRIQQVVRGDSAAYFCASSPGLAAYNEQFFGPGTRLTVL.

This clone showed up just a few times. The rearrangement links TRBV12-5 to TRBJ2-5; 7 bases align to TRBD1. The ends lost 3 bases at V and 4 bases at J; junction bases unmatched: 14. CDR1 LGHNT and CDR2 FRNRAP come from the germline V gene. The length of the CDR3 is 17 residues. The CDR3: CASGFGEGARTGETQYF. CDR3 coding DNA: TGTGCTAGTGGTTTTGGTGAGGGGGCCAGGACAGGAGAGACCCAGTACTTC.

The CDR3 sequence: CASSQGLSYEQYF. CDR3 DNA: TGTGCCAGCAGCCAGGGACTTTCCTACGAGCAGTACTTC. This chain links TRBV11-2 with TRBJ2-7, with D tentatively TRBD2 (6 bases). Germline values: CDR1 SGHAT, CDR2 FQNNGV. The ends were cut back, 5 bases at V and 1 base at J, with 9 bases in the middle. The CDR3 contains 13 residues. The full variable domain, its missing parts supplied by reference TRBV11-2 and TRBJ2-7, is EAGVAQSPRYKIIEKRQSVAFWCNPISGHATLYWYQQILGQGPKLLIQFQNNGVVDDSQLPKDRFSAERLKGVDSTLKIQPAKLEDSAVYLCASSQGLSYEQYFGPGTRLTVT.

The chain uses TRBV18 and TRBJ1-4; D uncertain. Germline values: CDR1 KGHSH, CDR2 LQKENI. V was trimmed by 5 bases and J by 8 bases, leaving 12 bases between them. CDR3 length: 13 amino acids. CDR3 in DNA: TGTGCCAGCTCAACCCAAGCGGAAGAAAAACTGTTTTTT. Amino acid sequence: CASSTQAEEKLFF.